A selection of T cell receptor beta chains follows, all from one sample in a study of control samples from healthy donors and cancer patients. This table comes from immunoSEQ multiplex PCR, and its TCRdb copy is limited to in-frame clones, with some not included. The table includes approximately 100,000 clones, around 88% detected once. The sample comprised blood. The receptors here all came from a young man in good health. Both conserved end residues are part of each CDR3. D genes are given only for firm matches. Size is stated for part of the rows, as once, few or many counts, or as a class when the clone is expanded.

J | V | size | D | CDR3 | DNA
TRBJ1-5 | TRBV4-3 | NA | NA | CASSQVSGPTQPQHF | TGCGCCAGCAGCCAAGTATCGGGGCCCACCCAGCCCCAGCATTTT
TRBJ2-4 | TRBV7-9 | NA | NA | CASSLGPTEANFQYF | TGTGCCAGCAGCTTAGGGCCCACCGAAGCCAATTTTCAGTACTTC
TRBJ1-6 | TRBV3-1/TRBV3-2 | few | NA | CASSPNRSSYNSPLHF | TGTGCCAGCAGCCCGAATCGTAGTTCCTATAATTCACCCCTCCACTTT
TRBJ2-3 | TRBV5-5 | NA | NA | CASSSLVLLTDTQYF | TGTGCCAGCAGCTCACTAGTCCTACTCACAGATACGCAGTATTTT
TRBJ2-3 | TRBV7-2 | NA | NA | CASSLVTGADTQYF | TGTGCCAGCAGCTTAGTAACCGGTGCAGATACGCAGTATTTT
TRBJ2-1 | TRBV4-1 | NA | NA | CASRHFQGNEQFF | TGCGCCAGCAGGCACTTCCAGGGAAATGAGCAGTTCTTC
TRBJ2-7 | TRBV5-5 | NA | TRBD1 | CASSFGTGGYEQYF | TGTGCCAGCAGCTTCGGGACAGGGGGATACGAGCAGTACTTC
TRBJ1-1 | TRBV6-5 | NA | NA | CASSYTSPRVTEAFF | TGTGCCAGCAGTTACACCTCCCCTAGGGTCACTGAAGCTTTCTTT
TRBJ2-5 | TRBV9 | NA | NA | CASSVEAEGKTQYF | TGTGCCAGCAGCGTAGAGGCCGAGGGGAAGACCCAGTACTTC
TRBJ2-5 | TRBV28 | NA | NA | CASRGGVETQYF | TGTGCCAGCAGAGGGGGGGTGGAGACCCAGTACTTC